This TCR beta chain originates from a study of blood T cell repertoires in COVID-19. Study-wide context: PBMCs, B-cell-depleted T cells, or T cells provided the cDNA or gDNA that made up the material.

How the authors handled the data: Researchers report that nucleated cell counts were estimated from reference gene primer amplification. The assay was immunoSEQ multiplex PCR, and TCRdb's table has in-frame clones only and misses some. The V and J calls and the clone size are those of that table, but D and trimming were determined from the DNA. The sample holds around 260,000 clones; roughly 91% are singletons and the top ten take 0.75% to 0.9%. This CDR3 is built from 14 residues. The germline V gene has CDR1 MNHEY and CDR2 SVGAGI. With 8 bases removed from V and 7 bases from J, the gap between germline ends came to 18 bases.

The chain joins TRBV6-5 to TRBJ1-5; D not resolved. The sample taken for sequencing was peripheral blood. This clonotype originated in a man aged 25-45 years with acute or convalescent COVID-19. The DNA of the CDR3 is TGTGCCAGCGGAGCAGGAGGGTCGGAACAGCCCCAGCATTTT. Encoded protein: CASGAGGSEQPQHF.